The 21 T cell receptor beta chains below all came from one sample that was sequenced in a study of blood T cell repertoires in COVID-19. Measured with immunoSEQ multiplex PCR; TCRdb has only the in-frame clones, and not every one. The data show a few hundred thousand clones, about 88% seen once. The sequenced material came from peripheral blood. The receptors shown here come from a man between 60 and 75 years old who had recovered from COVID-19.

CDR3 sequence (DNA): TGCGCCAGCAGCCAAGGGCAGGGCGGCGAAAAACTGTTTTTT. Translated: CASSQGQGGEKLFF. The V and J genes are TRBV4-1 and TRBJ1-4; possibly TRBD1 for D (5 bases). Germline V lookup: CDR1 MGHRA, CDR2 YSYEKL. V was clipped by 1 base and J by 8 bases, with 11 bases between them. The length of the CDR3 is 14 residues.

This clone appeared once. The chain joins TRBV2 to TRBJ1-5, with D unresolved. This CDR3 comprises 15 residues. The germline V gene encodes CDR1 SNHLY and CDR2 FYNNEI. V shed 3 bases and J shed 0 bases, with 9 bases lying between them. CDR3 bases: TGTGCCAGCAGTGATTCTACTTCTAGCAATCAGCCCCAGCATTTT. It translates to CASSDSTSSNQPQHF.

The chain recombines TRBV5-1 with TRBJ1-5, with D perhaps TRBD1 (6 bases). The V end lost 0 bases, the J end lost 4 bases, and 11 bases lay between the germline ends. In germline, CDR1 is SGHRS, CDR2 YFSETQ. The CDR3 covers 15 residues. CDR3: CASSLVSGANQPQHF. CDR3 nucleotides: TGCGCCAGCAGCTTGGTTTCAGGGGCTAATCAGCCCCAGCATTTT. Drawing the rest from reference TRBV5-1 and TRBJ1-5, the complete variable domain is KAGVTQTPRYLIKTRGQQVTLSCSPISGHRSVSWYQQTPGQGLQFLFEYFSETQRNKGNFPGRFSGRQFSNSRSEMNVSTLELGDSALYLCASSLVSGANQPQHFGDGTRLSIL.

CDR3: CASNGGGETQYF. The CDR3, as DNA: TGTGCCAGCAACGGGGGGGGTGAGACCCAGTACTTC. The J gene is TRBJ2-5, the V gene TRBV6-6, with 8 bases that match TRBD2. The CDR3 loop spans 12 amino acids. Trimming cost V 7 bases and J 5 bases; bases outside gene matches: 3. Germline lookup yields CDR1 MNHNY and CDR2 SVGAGI (reference sequence).

This rearrangement joins TRBV5-1 to TRBJ2-1; 8 bases agree with TRBD1. Losses at the gene ends were 0 bases for V and 0 bases for J; bases not matched to a gene: 5. CDR1 is SGHRS, CDR2 YFSETQ, per germline. This CDR3 spans 17 amino acids. The CDR3 DNA reads TGCGCCAGCAGCTTGGCCGGACAGGGTTTCTCCTACAATGAGCAGTTCTTC. It encodes CASSLAGQGFSYNEQFF.

The chain recombines TRBV19 with TRBJ1-5; 10 nucleotides agree with TRBD1. There are 15 residues in the CDR3. Germline trimming cut 10 bases from V and 5 bases from J; bases unmatched to any gene: 11. Germline-derived CDR1 and CDR2 are LNHDA and SQIVND (reference sequence). Here the CDR3 reads CATAAGQGPHQPQHF. CDR3 in DNA: TGTGCCACAGCCGCGGGACAGGGGCCTCATCAGCCCCAGCATTTT. The whole variable domain, remainder taken from reference TRBV19 and TRBJ1-5, is DGGITQSPKYLFRKEGQNVTLSCEQNLNHDAMYWYRQDPGQGLRLIYYSQIVNDFQKGDIAEGYSVSREKKESFPLTVTSAQKNPTAFYLCATAAGQGPHQPQHFGDGTRLSIL.

The rearrangement joins TRBV7-8 to TRBJ2-2; 8 bases line up with TRBD1. The CDR3 is made up of 17 amino acids. CDR1 and CDR2 (germline): SGHVS, FQNEAQ. With 4 bases clipped from V and 0 bases from J, the junction kept 7 bases outside the gene matches. CDR3 DNA: TGTGCCAGCAGCTCAGATAGGACAGGGTCGAACACCGGGGAGCTGTTTTTT. Amino acids: CASSSDRTGSNTGELFF.

The chain couples TRBV10-3 to TRBJ2-7, with TRBD1 as a possible D gene (6 bases). V lost 0 bases to trimming and J lost 5 bases, with 17 bases between them. Germline loops: CDR1 ENHRY, CDR2 SYGVKD. The CDR3 is 16 amino acids. The CDR3 coding sequence is TGTGCCATCAGTGAGTCCCTCGGGGCAGGGGCGCACGAGCAGTACTTC. This gives the protein CAISESLGAGAHEQYF.

The chain joins TRBV19 to TRBJ2-7; 7 positions match TRBD2. The CDR3 consists of 15 residues. With V trimmed by 5 bases and J by 3 bases, 10 bases remained unmatched. Per the germline V gene, CDR1 is LNHDA and CDR2 is SQIVND (reference sequence). In nucleotides, the CDR3 is TGTGCCAGTAGTCCGAATCTTGGCGGGGGCTACGAGCAGTACTTC. Encoded protein: CASSPNLGGGYEQYF.

This chain joins TRBV3-1 (or the pseudogene TRBV3-2) and TRBJ2-5, with TRBD2 identical over 15 bases. The V segment lost 0 bases and the J segment 6 bases; nucleotides outside the gene matches: 11. The CDR3 is made up of 19 amino acids. Germline CDR1 LGHDT, CDR2 YNNKEL (reference sequence). CDR3 loop: CASSQESGLAGGSAKTQYF. The CDR3 nucleotides are TGTGCCAGCAGCCAAGAGTCGGGACTAGCGGGGGGCTCGGCAAAGACCCAGTACTTC.

The chain uses TRBV7-2 and TRBJ2-1; 15 bases are shared with TRBD2. The germline V gene encodes CDR1 SGHTA and CDR2 FQGNSA. V lost 4 bases and J lost 9; bases outside the gene matches: 7. The CDR3 extends over 16 amino acids. This chain's CDR3 is CASSSTGLAGGREQFF. The CDR3, as DNA: TGTGCCAGCAGCTCCACCGGACTAGCGGGGGGGCGTGAGCAGTTCTTC.

V gene TRBV6-5 combines with J gene TRBJ2-6; D perhaps matches TRBD2 (5 bases). Trimming pared 3 bases from V and 0 bases from J, leaving 9 bases between. Germline CDR1 MNHEY, CDR2 SVGAGI. CDR3 length: 16 residues. The CDR3 loop is CASSYWAGSGANVLTF. The CDR3 DNA is TGTGCCAGCAGTTATTGGGCGGGCTCTGGGGCCAACGTCCTGACTTTC.

J is TRBJ1-2 and V is TRBV27; 12 bases are shared with TRBD1. Trimming removed 3 bases from V and 6 bases from J; junction bases left unmatched: 5. This CDR3 is built from 15 residues. CDR1 and CDR2 (germline): MNHEY, SMNVEV (reference sequence). CDR3 DNA sequence: TGTGCCAGCAGTTTGGGACAGGGGGCGCGAAATGGCTACACCTTC. This encodes CASSLGQGARNGYTF.

The chain uses TRBV7-2 and TRBJ2-7, with D perhaps matching TRBD2 (7 bases). The germline V and J ends were trimmed by 2 bases and 2 bases, with 16 bases remaining between them. This CDR3 spans 16 amino acids. Germline CDR1 reads SGHTA; CDR2 reads FQGNSA. The CDR3 spells CASSLPRGRQAYEQYF. In DNA, the CDR3 is TGTGCCAGCAGCTTACCGCGGGGGCGCCAGGCCTACGAGCAGTACTTC.

CDR3 protein: CASGPKRGGTDTQYF. The CDR3 DNA is TGTGCTAGTGGCCCAAAGCGGGGGGGCACAGATACGCAGTATTTT. The rearrangement uses TRBV12-5 and TRBJ2-3; 9 positions match TRBD2. CDR1 and CDR2 (germline): LGHNT, FRNRAP. V was pared by 6 bases and J by 1 base, with 5 bases of the junction left unmatched. This CDR3 is 15 amino acids long.

This clone was found once. V usage is TRBV24-1 and J usage is TRBJ2-3; perhaps TRBD1 as D (6 bases). Trimming removed 4 bases from V and 3 bases from J, with 22 bases in between. This CDR3 is 18 amino acids long. Germline CDR1 reads KGHDR; CDR2 reads SFDVKD. The CDR3 loop reads CATSDPAQTGFKTDTQYF. The CDR3 region has the DNA TGTGCCACCAGTGACCCAGCCCAAACAGGGTTCAAGACAGATACGCAGTATTTT.

The chain recombines TRBV5-6 with TRBJ1-6; D uncertain. CDR3 length: 16 residues. The V end lost 2 bases, the J end lost 6 bases, and 15 bases lay between the germline ends. Germline CDR1 and CDR2: SGHDT and YYEEEE. The CDR3 DNA reads TGTGCCAGCAGCTTTTTAGATGCGGGCCCTAATTCACCCCTCCACTTT. Its protein product is CASSFLDAGPNSPLHF.

The chain employs TRBV14 and TRBJ1-2; 11 bases align to TRBD1. Germline V gene sequence: CDR1 SGHDN, CDR2 FVKESK. Trimming at V came to 5 bases and at J to 6 bases, leaving 8 bases not matched to a gene. This CDR3 spans 15 amino acids. For the CDR3, the DNA is TGTGCCAGCAGCTCACGGACAGGGGGCTTAGATGGCTACACCTTC. Its protein product is CASSSRTGGLDGYTF.

V and J are TRBV6-5 and TRBJ2-2; D is possibly TRBD1 (5 bases). Trimming pared 7 bases from V and 2 bases from J, leaving 14 bases between. The CDR3 is 15 residues long. CDR1 is MNHEY, CDR2 SVGAGI, per germline. The DNA of the CDR3 is TGTGCCAGCAAAAGGGGTGCTCAAAACACCGGGGAGCTGTTTTTT. Translated, it gives CASKRGAQNTGELFF.

This clone was found a few times. This chain connects TRBV6-5 to TRBJ1-2; tentative D call: TRBD1 (5 bases). V was shortened by 6 bases and J by 4 bases, with 9 bases between the two germline ends. The CDR3 consists of 12 residues. Germline-derived CDR1 and CDR2 are MNHEY and SVGAGI. CDR3 protein: CASRRDSYGYTF. The CDR3 nucleotides read TGTGCCAGCAGACGCGACAGCTATGGCTACACCTTC.

The V call is TRBV5-1, the J call TRBJ2-7; D uncertain. The CDR3 length is 13 residues. Germline V gene data show CDR1 as SGHRS and CDR2 as YFSETQ. Trimming cost V 1 base and J 1 base, with 6 bases left between them. CDR3 sequence: CASSLPVSYEQYF. The CDR3 nucleotides are TGCGCCAGCAGCTTGCCCGTTTCCTACGAGCAGTACTTC.